These 14 T cell receptor beta chains share one sample of origin, sequenced in a study of T cells in Graves' hyperthyroidism and ophthalmopathy. The source material, RNA transcripts, was used to amplify TCR beta CDR3 regions. In the first-round RT-PCR of the TCR CDR3, the HTBI primer set was used. TCRdb called the multiplex PCR reads again in MiXCR, with one record for every CDR3 protein. The table has a few hundred thousand distinct CDR3 sequences, approximately 44% seen once. The sequenced sample consisted of peripheral blood or thyroid tissue (not recorded which). The receptors shown here come from a young woman with Graves' hyperthyroidism.

This clonotype has more than one count but fewer than ten. The chain links TRBV7-3 to TRBJ1-2, with D perhaps matching TRBD1 (6 bases). Per the germline V gene, CDR1 is SGHTA and CDR2 is FQGTGA. This CDR3 has 15 amino acids. V was trimmed by 4 bases and J by 3 bases, leaving 15 bases between them. CDR3 protein: CASSSSGALDYGYTF. In DNA form, the CDR3 reads TGTGCCAGCAGCTCCTCGGGGGCATTGGACTATGGCTACACCTTC.

This clonotype was observed at least ten times. The chain links TRBV6-5 to TRBJ1-5; D uncertain. The germline V gene has CDR1 MNHEY and CDR2 SVGAGI. This CDR3 comprises 14 residues. The V and J ends lost 3 bases and 2 bases respectively, with 8 bases between them. CDR3 coding DNA: TGTGCCAGCAGTTATCGTGACGGCAATCAGCCCCAGCATTTT. Translating gives CASSYRDGNQPQHF.

The J gene is TRBJ1-6, the V gene TRBV7-8; 7 nucleotides align to TRBD1. The germline V gene encodes CDR1 SGHVS and CDR2 FQNEAQ. The CDR3 length is 12 residues. The trim removed 5 bases at V and 15 bases at J, leaving 7 bases unmatched. The CDR3 DNA sequence: TGTGCCAGCAGCCCAGGGGGGGAAATCCTCCACTTT. Amino acids: CASSPGGEILHF.

The V call is TRBV2, the J call TRBJ1-1, with D tentatively TRBD1 (5 bases). The CDR3 runs 13 residues. Per germline, CDR1 SNHLY and CDR2 FYNNEI. V lost 1 base and J 4 bases, leaving 7 bases between the germline ends. Here the CDR3 reads CASSEGGSTEAFF. CDR3 DNA sequence: TGTGCCAGCAGTGAAGGGGGGAGCACTGAAGCTTTCTTT.

This chain links TRBV15 with TRBJ2-5; 8 bases agree with TRBD1. The J segment lost 9 bases and the V segment lost 0 bases, leaving 12 bases of the junction unmatched. Germline CDR1 is LNHNV and CDR2 is YYDKDF (reference sequence). The CDR3 contains 16 residues. CDR3 DNA sequence: TGTGCCACCAGCAGAGATCGGGACAGGAGGAATCAGCCCCAGTACTTC. Translated: CATSRDRDRRNQPQYF.

This clonotype was counted ten times or more. The chain uses TRBV10-3 and TRBJ2-5, with 7 bases matching TRBD1. CDR3 length equals 13 residues. CDR1 and CDR2 from the germline V gene are ENHRY and SYGVKD. V gave up 8 bases and J gave up 3 bases; unmatched junction bases: 6. CDR3 coding DNA: TGTGCCATCTCCCGGGACAGTAAAGAGACCCAGTACTTC. It yields the protein CAISRDSKETQYF.

This clonotype was seen repeatedly, ten times or more. The chain joins TRBV19 to TRBJ1-5; no clear D gene. Trimming cost V 3 bases and J 1 base, with 7 bases left between them. CDR1 is LNHDA and CDR2 is SQIVND in the germline V gene (reference sequence). There are 14 residues in the CDR3. CDR3 sequence reads: CASSIVGSNQPQHF. The CDR3 DNA is TGTGCCAGTAGTATTGTCGGGAGCAATCAGCCCCAGCATTTT. Using reference TRBV19 and TRBJ1-5 for the parts outside the CDR3, the full variable domain is DGGITQSPKYLFRKEGQNVTLSCEQNLNHDAMYWYRQDPGQGLRLIYYSQIVNDFQKGDIAEGYSVSREKKESFPLTVTSAQKNPTAFYLCASSIVGSNQPQHFGDGTRLSIL.

V is TRBV20-1 and J is TRBJ2-3; D unclear. The CDR3 sequence is 12 residues long. V shed 0 bases and J shed 4 bases, with 5 bases lying between them. CDR1 and CDR2 from the germline V gene are DFQATT and SNEGSKA (reference sequence). The CDR3 region is CSARDRADTQYF. In DNA form, the CDR3 reads TGCAGTGCTAGAGATCGGGCAGATACGCAGTATTTT.

This clonotype was observed many times. The J gene is TRBJ1-2, the V gene TRBV10-3, with 9 bases that match TRBD1. There are 16 residues in the CDR3. V was pared by 4 bases and J by 5 bases, with 11 bases of the junction left unmatched. Germline CDR1 is ENHRY and CDR2 is SYGVKD. CDR3 in DNA: TGTGCCATCAGTGGGCAAGGGACAGGGATGACGTATGGCTACACCTTC. Translation gives CAISGQGTGMTYGYTF.

The CDR3 sequence: CASSSPGQGGYTF. CDR3 bases: TGTGCCAGCAGCTCCCCAGGGCAGGGTGGCTACACCTTC. The gene calls are TRBV2 and TRBJ1-2; D may be TRBD1 (5 bases). CDR3 length equals 13 residues. The germline CDR1 and CDR2 sequences are SNHLY and FYNNEI. The ends were cut back, 6 bases at V and 7 bases at J, with 15 bases in the middle.

The chain has TRBV29-1 and TRBJ1-2, with D hard to call. Germline CDR1 SQVTM, CDR2 ANQGSEA. V was cut by 3 bases and J by 10 bases, with 15 bases left in between. This CDR3 region has 12 residues. This CDR3 reads CSVELHNYLYTF. CDR3 nucleotide sequence: TGCAGCGTTGAGCTTCATAACTACCTCTACACCTTC.

V gene TRBV7-6 combines with J gene TRBJ2-7; TRBD1 or TRBD2 may be the D gene (6 bases each). The CDR3 covers 14 residues. Trimming removed 5 bases at V and 2 bases at J, with 13 bases between. The germline gives CDR1 SGHVS, CDR2 FNYEAQ. CDR3 in amino acids: CASSRGADTYEQYF. The CDR3 coding sequence is TGTGCCAGCAGCAGGGGGGCCGACACCTACGAGCAGTACTTC.

The genes are TRBV5-1 and TRBJ1-1; 7 bases map to TRBD1. With 7 bases clipped from V and 3 bases from J, the junction kept 12 bases outside the gene matches. This CDR3 has 15 amino acids. Germline CDR1 is SGHRS and CDR2 is YFSETQ. The CDR3 here is CASGQGDSGDTEAFF. The CDR3 coding sequence is TGCGCCAGCGGGCAGGGGGATAGCGGGGACACTGAAGCTTTCTTT.

The chain uses TRBV29-1 and TRBJ2-7; D uncertain. In germline, CDR1 is SQVTM, CDR2 ANQGSEA. This CDR3 comprises 11 residues. V was cut by 4 bases and J by 5 bases, with 9 bases left in between. In DNA, the CDR3 is TGCAGCGTTGGGCCTGGGGACGAGCAGTACTTC. As protein: CSVGPGDEQYF.